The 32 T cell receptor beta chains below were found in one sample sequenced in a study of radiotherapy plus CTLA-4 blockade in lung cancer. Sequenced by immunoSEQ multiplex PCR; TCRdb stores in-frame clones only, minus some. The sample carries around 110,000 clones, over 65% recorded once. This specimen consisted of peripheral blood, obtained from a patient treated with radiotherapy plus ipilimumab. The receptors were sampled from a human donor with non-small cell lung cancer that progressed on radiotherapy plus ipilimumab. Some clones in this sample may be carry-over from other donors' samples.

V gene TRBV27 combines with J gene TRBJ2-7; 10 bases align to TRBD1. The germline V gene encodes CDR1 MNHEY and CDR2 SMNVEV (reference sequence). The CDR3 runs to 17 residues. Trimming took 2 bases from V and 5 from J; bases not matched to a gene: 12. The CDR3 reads CASSLQGQGERGNEQYF. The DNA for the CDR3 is TGTGCCAGCAGTTTACAAGGACAGGGGGAAAGGGGTAACGAGCAGTACTTC.

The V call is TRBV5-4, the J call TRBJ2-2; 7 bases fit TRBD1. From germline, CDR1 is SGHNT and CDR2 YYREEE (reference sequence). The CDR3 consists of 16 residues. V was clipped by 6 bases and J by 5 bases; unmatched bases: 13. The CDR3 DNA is TGTGCCAGCACCATAGACCCGGGACAGATAACCGGGGAGCTGTTTTTT. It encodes CASTIDPGQITGELFF.

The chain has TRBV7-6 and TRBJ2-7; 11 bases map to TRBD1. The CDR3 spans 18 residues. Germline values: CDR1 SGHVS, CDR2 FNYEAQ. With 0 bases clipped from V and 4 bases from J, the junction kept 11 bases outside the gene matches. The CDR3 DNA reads TGTGCCAGCAGCTTAGCCGTTCCGGACAGGGGGCAAGGGTACGAGCAGTACTTC. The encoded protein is CASSLAVPDRGQGYEQYF.

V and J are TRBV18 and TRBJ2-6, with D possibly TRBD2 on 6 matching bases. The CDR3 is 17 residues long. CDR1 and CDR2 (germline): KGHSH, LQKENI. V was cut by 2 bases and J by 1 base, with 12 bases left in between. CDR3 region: CASSPSPGRSGANVLTF. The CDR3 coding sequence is TGTGCCAGCTCACCATCCCCAGGGAGGTCTGGGGCCAACGTCCTGACTTTC.

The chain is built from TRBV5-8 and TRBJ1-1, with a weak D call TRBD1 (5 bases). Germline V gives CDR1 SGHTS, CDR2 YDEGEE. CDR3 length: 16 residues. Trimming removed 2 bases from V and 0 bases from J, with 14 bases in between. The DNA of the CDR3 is TGTGCCAGCAGCTTAACGATCGGGGGTGTGAACACTGAAGCTTTCTTT. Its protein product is CASSLTIGGVNTEAFF.

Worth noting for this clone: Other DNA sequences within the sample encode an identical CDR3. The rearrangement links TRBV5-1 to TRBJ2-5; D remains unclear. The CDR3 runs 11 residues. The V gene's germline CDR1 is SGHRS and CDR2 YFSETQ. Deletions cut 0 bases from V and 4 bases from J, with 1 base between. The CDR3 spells CASSLAETQYF. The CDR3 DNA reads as TGCGCCAGCAGCTTGGCAGAGACCCAGTACTTC.

This CDR3 is CASSYHMNTEAFF. CDR3 nucleotides: TGTGCCAGCAGCTACCACATGAACACTGAAGCTTTCTTT. The V and J genes are TRBV7-2 and TRBJ1-1, with D unclear. Between the trimmed V and J ends, which lost 4 bases and 0 bases, there was a span of 6 bases. In germline, CDR1 is SGHTA, CDR2 FQGNSA. The CDR3 has 13 amino acids.

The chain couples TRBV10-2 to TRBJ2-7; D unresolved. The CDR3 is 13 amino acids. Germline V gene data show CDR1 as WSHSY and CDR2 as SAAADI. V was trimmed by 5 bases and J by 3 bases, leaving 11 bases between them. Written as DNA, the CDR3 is TGCGCCAGCAGTCTTGGCGGCTACTACGAGCAGTACTTC. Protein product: CASSLGGYYEQYF.

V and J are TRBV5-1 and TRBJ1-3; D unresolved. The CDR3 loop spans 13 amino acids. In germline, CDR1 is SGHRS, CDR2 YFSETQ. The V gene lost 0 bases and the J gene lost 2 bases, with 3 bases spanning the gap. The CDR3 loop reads CASSLGPGNTIYF. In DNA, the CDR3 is TGCGCCAGCAGCTTGGGGCCTGGAAACACCATATATTTT.

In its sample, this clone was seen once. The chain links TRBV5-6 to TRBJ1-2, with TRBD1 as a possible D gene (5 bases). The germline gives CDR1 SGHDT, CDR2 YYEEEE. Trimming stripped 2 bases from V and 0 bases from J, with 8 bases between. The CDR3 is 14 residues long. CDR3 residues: CASSFQTANYGYTF. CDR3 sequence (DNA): TGTGCCAGCAGCTTCCAGACAGCTAACTATGGCTACACCTTC.

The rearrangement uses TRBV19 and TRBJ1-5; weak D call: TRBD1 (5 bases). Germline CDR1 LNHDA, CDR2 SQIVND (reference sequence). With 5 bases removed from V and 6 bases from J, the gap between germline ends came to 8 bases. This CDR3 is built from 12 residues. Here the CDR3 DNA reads TGTGCCAGTAGTGTGAGGGGTCAGCCCCAGCATTTT. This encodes CASSVRGQPQHF.

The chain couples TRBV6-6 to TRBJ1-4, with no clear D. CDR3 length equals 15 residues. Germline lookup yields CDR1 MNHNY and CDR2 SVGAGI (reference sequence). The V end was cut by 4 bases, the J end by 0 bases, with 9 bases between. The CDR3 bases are TGTGCCAGCAGTTTTGGCGGGGCAACTAATGAAAAACTGTTTTTT. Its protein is CASSFGGATNEKLFF.

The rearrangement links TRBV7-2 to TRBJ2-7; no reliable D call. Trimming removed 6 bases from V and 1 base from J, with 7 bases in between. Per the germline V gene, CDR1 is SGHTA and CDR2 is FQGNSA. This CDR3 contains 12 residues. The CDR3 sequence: CASSSRSYEQYF. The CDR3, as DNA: TGTGCCAGCAGTTCTCGATCCTACGAGCAGTACTTC.

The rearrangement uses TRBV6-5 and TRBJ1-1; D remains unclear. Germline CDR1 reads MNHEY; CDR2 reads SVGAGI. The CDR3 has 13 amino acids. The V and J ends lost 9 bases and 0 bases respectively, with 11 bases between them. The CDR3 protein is CASFDNMNTEAFF. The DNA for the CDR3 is TGTGCCAGTTTCGATAATATGAACACTGAAGCTTTCTTT.

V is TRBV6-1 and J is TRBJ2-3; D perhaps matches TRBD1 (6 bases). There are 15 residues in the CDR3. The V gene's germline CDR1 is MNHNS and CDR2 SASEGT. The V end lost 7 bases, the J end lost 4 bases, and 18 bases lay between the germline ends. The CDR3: CASIVLQGSSDTQYF. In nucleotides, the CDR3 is TGTGCCAGCATAGTTTTACAGGGTTCATCAGATACGCAGTATTTT.

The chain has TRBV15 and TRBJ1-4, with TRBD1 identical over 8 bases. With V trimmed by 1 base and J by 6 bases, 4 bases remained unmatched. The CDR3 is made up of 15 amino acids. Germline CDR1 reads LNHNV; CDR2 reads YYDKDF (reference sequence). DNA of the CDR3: TGTGCCACCAGCAGAGTCGCGACAGGGGATGAAAAACTGTTTTTT. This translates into CATSRVATGDEKLFF. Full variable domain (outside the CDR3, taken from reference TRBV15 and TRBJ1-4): DAMVIQNPRYQVTQFGKPVTLSCSQTLNHNVMYWYQQKSSQAPKLLFHYYDKDFNNEADTPDNFQSRRPNTSFCFLDIRSPGLGDTAMYLCATSRVATGDEKLFFGSGTQLSVL.

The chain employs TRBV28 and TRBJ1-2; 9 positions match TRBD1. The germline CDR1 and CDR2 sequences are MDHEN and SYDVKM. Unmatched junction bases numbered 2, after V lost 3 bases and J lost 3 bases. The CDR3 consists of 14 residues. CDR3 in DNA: TGTGCCAGCAGTTTGGGGACAGGGCACTATGGCTACACCTTC. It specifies CASSLGTGHYGYTF.

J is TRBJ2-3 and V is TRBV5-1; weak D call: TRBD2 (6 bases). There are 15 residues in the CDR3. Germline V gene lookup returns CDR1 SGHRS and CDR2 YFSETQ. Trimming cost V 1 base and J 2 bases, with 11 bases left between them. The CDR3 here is CASSLMGLHTDTQYF. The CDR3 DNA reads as TGCGCCAGCAGCTTGATGGGACTCCACACAGATACGCAGTATTTT.

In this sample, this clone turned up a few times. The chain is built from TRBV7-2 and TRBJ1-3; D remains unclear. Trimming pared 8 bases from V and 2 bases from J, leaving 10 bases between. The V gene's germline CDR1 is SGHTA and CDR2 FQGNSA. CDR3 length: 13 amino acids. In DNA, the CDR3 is TGTGCCAGCTCCCAGACGGCTGGAAACACCATATATTTT. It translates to CASSQTAGNTIYF.

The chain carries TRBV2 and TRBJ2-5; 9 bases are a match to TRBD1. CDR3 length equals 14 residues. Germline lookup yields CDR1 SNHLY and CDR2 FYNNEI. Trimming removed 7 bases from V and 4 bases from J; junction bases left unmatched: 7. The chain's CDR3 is CASTTGGAGETQYF. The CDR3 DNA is TGTGCCAGCACAACAGGGGGCGCGGGAGAGACCCAGTACTTC.

This CDR3 is CASSQGSTWDTQYF. Here the CDR3 DNA reads TGCGCCAGCAGCCAGGGATCTACCTGGGATACGCAGTATTTT. The V gene is TRBV4-1, the J gene TRBJ2-3; D unclear. V was trimmed by 3 bases and J by 6 bases, leaving 13 bases between them. The CDR3 is made up of 14 amino acids. Germline V gene data show CDR1 as MGHRA and CDR2 as YSYEKL.

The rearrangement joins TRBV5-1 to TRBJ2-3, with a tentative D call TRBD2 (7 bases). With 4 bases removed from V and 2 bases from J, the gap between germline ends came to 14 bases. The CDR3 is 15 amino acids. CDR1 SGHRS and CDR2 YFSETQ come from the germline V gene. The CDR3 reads CASSTGTTSTDTQYF. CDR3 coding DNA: TGCGCCAGCAGCACAGGGACTACATCCACAGATACGCAGTATTTT.

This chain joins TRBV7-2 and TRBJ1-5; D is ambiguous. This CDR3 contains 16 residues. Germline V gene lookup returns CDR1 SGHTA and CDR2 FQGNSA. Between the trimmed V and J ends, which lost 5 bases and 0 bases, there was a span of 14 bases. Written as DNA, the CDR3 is TGTGCCAGCAGCGTTAAAGGGCCGTATAGCAATCAGCCCCAGCATTTT. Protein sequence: CASSVKGPYSNQPQHF.

Here the CDR3 reads CSVTGFRGNYGYTF. The CDR3, as DNA: TGCAGCGTGACAGGGTTTAGAGGGAACTATGGCTACACCTTC. The chain recombines TRBV29-1 with TRBJ1-2, with 7 bases identical to TRBD1. The V segment lost 6 bases and the J segment 2 bases; nucleotides outside the gene matches: 9. This CDR3 has 14 amino acids. Germline-derived CDR1 and CDR2 are SQVTM and ANQGSEA.

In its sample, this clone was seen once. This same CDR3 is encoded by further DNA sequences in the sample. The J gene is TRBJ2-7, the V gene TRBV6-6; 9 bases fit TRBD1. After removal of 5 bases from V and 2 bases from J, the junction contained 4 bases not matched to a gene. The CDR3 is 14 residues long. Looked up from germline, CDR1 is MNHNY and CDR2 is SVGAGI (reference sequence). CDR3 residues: CASSPGQGAYEQYF. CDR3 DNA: TGTGCCAGCAGTCCGGGACAGGGAGCCTACGAGCAGTACTTC.

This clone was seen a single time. CDR3 amino acids: CARPPPGSVGQASYEQYF. The CDR3 DNA reads TGTGCCAGGCCTCCCCCAGGGAGCGTTGGACAGGCGTCCTACGAGCAGTACTTC. The V call is TRBV28, the J call TRBJ2-7; 7 nucleotides agree with TRBD1. The CDR3 spans 18 residues. V lost 9 bases to trimming and J lost 1 base; unmatched junction nucleotides: 21. Germline CDR1 MDHEN, CDR2 SYDVKM.

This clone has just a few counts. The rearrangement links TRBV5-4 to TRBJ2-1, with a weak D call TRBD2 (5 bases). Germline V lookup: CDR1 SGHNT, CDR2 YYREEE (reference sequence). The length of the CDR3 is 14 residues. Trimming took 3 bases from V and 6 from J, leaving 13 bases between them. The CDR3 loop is CASSSSIRGNEQFF. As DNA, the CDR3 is TGTGCCAGCAGCTCGTCGATTCGGGGCAATGAGCAGTTCTTC.

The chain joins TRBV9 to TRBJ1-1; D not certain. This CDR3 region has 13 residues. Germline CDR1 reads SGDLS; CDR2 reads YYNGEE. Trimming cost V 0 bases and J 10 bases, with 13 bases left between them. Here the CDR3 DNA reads TGTGCCAGCAGCGTAGTAGAACAGTCCGCAGCTTTCTTT. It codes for CASSVVEQSAAFF. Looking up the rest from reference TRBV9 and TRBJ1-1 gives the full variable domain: DSGVTQTPKHLITATGQRVTLRCSPRSGDLSVYWYQQSLDQGLQFLIQYYNGEERAKGNILERFSAQQFPDLHSELNLSSLELGDSALYFCASSVVEQSAAFFGQGTRLTVV.

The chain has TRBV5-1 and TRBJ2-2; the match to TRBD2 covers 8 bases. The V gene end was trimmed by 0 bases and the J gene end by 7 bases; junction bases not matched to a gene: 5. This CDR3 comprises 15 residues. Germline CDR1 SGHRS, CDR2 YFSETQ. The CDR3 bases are TGCGCCAGCAGCTTGGCGGGGGGGCCTAACGGGGAGCTGTTTTTT. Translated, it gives CASSLAGGPNGELFF.

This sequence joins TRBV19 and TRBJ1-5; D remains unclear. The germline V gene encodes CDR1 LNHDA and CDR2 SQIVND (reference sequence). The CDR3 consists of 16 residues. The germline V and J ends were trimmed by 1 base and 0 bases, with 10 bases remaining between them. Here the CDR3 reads CASSIVRGYSNQPQHF. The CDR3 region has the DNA TGTGCCAGTAGTATAGTACGAGGATATAGCAATCAGCCCCAGCATTTT.

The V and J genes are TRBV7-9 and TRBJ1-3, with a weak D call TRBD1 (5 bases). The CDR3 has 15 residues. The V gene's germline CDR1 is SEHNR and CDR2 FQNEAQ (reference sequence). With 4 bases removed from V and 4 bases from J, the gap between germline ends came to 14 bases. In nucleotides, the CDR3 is TGTGCCAGCAGCTCCTTTGACAGAACAGGAAACACCATATATTTT. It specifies CASSSFDRTGNTIYF.

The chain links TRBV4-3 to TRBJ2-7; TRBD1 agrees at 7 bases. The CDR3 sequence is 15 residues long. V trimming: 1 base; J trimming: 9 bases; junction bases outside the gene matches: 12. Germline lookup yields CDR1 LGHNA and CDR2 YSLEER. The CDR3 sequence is CASSQVTGQSTRQYF. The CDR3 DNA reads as TGCGCCAGCAGCCAAGTAACGGGACAGAGTACGAGGCAGTACTTC.